These T cell receptor beta chains were read from a single sample in a study of CD8+CD57+ T cells in acquired aplastic anemia. Via MiXCR, TCRdb re-called the reads, giving one row per CDR3 protein. The sample has hundreds of thousands of distinct CDR3 sequences, around a third seen once. The source material was sorted CD4+, CD8+, or CD8+CD57+ T cells (not recorded which) from PBMCs. The receptors come from a human donor with aplastic anemia. CDR3s include the opening cysteine and the closing phenylalanine or tryptophan. D genes are given only for firm matches. Only part of the rows carry a size: once, few, many, or a class if the clone is expanded.

-,TRBV6-1,-,TRBJ2-7,CASSPWDQPYEQYF,TGTGCCAGCAGCCCATGGGACCAGCCCTACGAGCAGTACTTC
-,TRBV6-6,-,TRBJ1-2,CASSYSATDTNYGYTF,TGTGCCAGCAGTTACTCCGCGACAGATACTAACTATGGCTACACCTTC
-,TRBV6-5,few,TRBJ1-5,CASSYSTGDQPQHF,TGTGCCAGCAGTTACTCAACCGGGGACCAGCCCCAGCATTTT
-,TRBV2,many,TRBJ2-5,CASSGSRVQETQYF,TGTGCCAGCAGTGGATCCAGGGTTCAAGAGACCCAGTACTTC
-,TRBV20-1,few,TRBJ1-2,CSAGGNRDRLYGYTF,TGCAGTGCTGGAGGTAACCGGGACCGCCTCTATGGCTACACCTTC
TRBD1,TRBV24-1,-,TRBJ2-3,CATSPGTGWEDTQYF,TGTGCCACCAGTCCCGGGACAGGGTGGGAAGATACGCAGTATTTT
-,TRBV7-2,few,TRBJ1-4,CASSLARDNEKLFF,TGTGCCAGCAGCTTAGCGAGGGATAATGAAAAACTGTTTTTT
-,TRBV12-3/TRBV12-4,many,TRBJ1-2,CASSLGQTYGYTF,TGTGCCAGCAGTTTAGGGCAGACCTATGGCTACACCTTC
TRBD1,TRBV5-4,few,TRBJ2-7,CASSWTSTGAYEQYF,TGTGCCAGCAGCTGGACGTCGACAGGGGCCTACGAGCAGTACTTC
-,TRBV19,many,TRBJ1-1,CATQRAGITEAFF,TGTGCCACCCAAAGGGCGGGGATCACTGAAGCTTTCTTT
-,TRBV10-3,many,TRBJ1-2,CAISEEANYGYTF,TGTGCCATCAGTGAGGAGGCTAACTATGGCTACACCTTC
-,TRBV20-1,-,TRBJ2-7,CSARDPRAGDSYEQYF,TGCAGTGCTAGAGATCCTCGGGCAGGGGACTCCTACGAGCAGTACTTC
TRBD2,TRBV10-3,-,TRBJ2-7,CAISESAGAYEQYF,TGTGCCATCAGTGAGTCAGCGGGAGCCTACGAGCAGTACTTC
-,TRBV30,-,TRBJ1-6,CAWSEDSSPLHF,TGTGCCTGGAGTGAAGATTCTTCACCCCTCCACTTT
-,TRBV25-1,many,TRBJ2-7,CASSPNIKGSEQYF,TGTGCCAGCAGTCCCAATATAAAGGGCAGCGAGCAGTACTTC